The count of the clone carrying this T cell receptor beta chain is one. The sample is drawn from a study of T cell changes during pregnancy in multiple sclerosis. The CDR3 loop spans 15 amino acids. From germline, CDR1 is MDHEN and CDR2 SYDVKM. V gave up 5 bases and J gave up 8 bases, with 16 bases separating them. Generated by immunoSEQ multiplex PCR, the TCRdb table keeps only in-frame clones and is missing some. This sample has about 93,000 clones, with roughly 92% found just once. The sequence was obtained from a female donor with multiple sclerosis, enrolled in a pregnancy study. The rearrangement joins TRBV28 to TRBJ1-6; a weak D match, TRBD1 (6 bases). Sequenced material: peripheral blood, taken after pregnancy. The CDR3 spells CASSTPGARDSPLHF. The DNA for the CDR3 is TGTGCCAGCAGTACCCCAGGGGCAAGGGATTCACCCCTCCACTTT.